The 11 T cell receptor beta chains listed next were all sequenced from one sample in a study of metastatic and nonmetastatic thyroid tumors (dated by TCRdb to 2020 to 2021). No patient had received any treatment before thyroid surgery. The library came from PCR. Sequencing instrument: Illumina HiSeq 4000. TCRdb took the public reads, trimmed them with fastp at Q25, ran MiXCR for clone calling and kept in-frame beta chains. For this sample the table gives 30,000 to 35,000 clones, of which over 20% were detected only once. In total, the top ten clones hold about 3% of the sample. Sequenced: tumor tissue. These receptors were taken from a male donor with papillary thyroid cancer or a benign thyroid nodule (not recorded which). Some clones in this sample may be carry-over from other donors' samples.

This clone was seen many times. CDR3 in DNA: TGTGCCAGCCGACAGGGGCGCCGGCTTGGAAACACCATATATTTT. Translated: CASRQGRRLGNTIYF. The V gene is TRBV28, the J gene TRBJ1-3; 8 positions match TRBD1. The CDR3 extends over 15 amino acids. Trimming removed 8 bases from V and 3 bases from J; junction bases left unmatched: 9. CDR1 MDHEN and CDR2 SYDVKM come from the germline V gene.

This chain joins TRBV30 and TRBJ2-6; D is ambiguous. The CDR3 runs to 15 residues. Germline CDR1 reads GTSNPN; CDR2 reads SVGIG (reference sequence). V was pared by 3 bases and J by 4 bases, with 13 bases between. In DNA, the CDR3 is TGTGCCTGGAGAGTCGTAGGCGCCGGGGCCAACGTCCTGACTTTC. It specifies CAWRVVGAGANVLTF.

This clone appeared a few times. The J gene is TRBJ1-1, the V gene TRBV6-1; possibly TRBD1 for D (5 bases). The CDR3 spans 15 residues. The V end lost 6 bases, the J end lost 5 bases, and 19 bases lay between the germline ends. From germline, CDR1 is MNHNS and CDR2 SASEGT. The DNA for the CDR3 is TGTGCCAGCAGCCAGGACACCCGCATGGGGACTGAAGCTTTCTTT. Its translation: CASSQDTRMGTEAFF.

This clone is deemed medium-sized (0.01 to 0.1%). The chain has TRBV6-1 and TRBJ2-1; D uncertain. The CDR3 sequence is 15 residues long. Germline loops: CDR1 MNHNS, CDR2 SASEGT. V was cut by 2 bases and J by 2 bases, with 10 bases left in between. The CDR3 loop reads CASSEIGGAYNEQFF. CDR3 DNA sequence: TGTGCCAGCAGTGAAATTGGCGGAGCCTACAATGAGCAGTTCTTC.

The rearrangement links TRBV25-1 to TRBJ2-7; TRBD2 aligns across 8 bases. CDR1 is MGHDK and CDR2 is SYGVNS in the germline V gene. This CDR3 region has 13 residues. With 8 bases clipped from V and 1 base from J, the junction kept 4 bases outside the gene matches. The CDR3, as DNA: TGTGCCAGCGGCGGGGGGTTTTCCTACGAGCAGTACTTC. This codes for CASGGGFSYEQYF.

Many counts were recorded for this clone. The chain is built from TRBV9 and TRBJ2-1, with a tentative D call TRBD2 (6 bases). The V end was cut by 0 bases, the J end by 8 bases, with 15 bases between. The CDR3 has 15 residues. Germline-derived CDR1 and CDR2 are SGDLS and YYNGEE. Here the CDR3 reads CASSVGLGLIDEQFF. CDR3 sequence (DNA): TGTGCCAGCAGCGTAGGACTAGGGCTTATTGATGAGCAGTTCTTC.

In regard to this clone: A much more abundant neighbour one base away suggests this may be a read error. The rearrangement uses TRBV30 and TRBJ2-5, with TRBD1 as a possible D gene (5 bases). CDR3 size: 10 residues. The germline CDR1 and CDR2 sequences are GTSNPN and SVGIG (reference sequence). The germline V and J ends were trimmed by 5 bases and 7 bases, with 8 bases remaining between them. For the CDR3, the DNA is TGTGCCTGGGGGGCGGTGACCCAGTACTTC. Translated: CAWGAVTQYF.

This clone occurred many times. The rearrangement links TRBV7-8 to TRBJ1-5; D is perhaps TRBD1 (6 bases). The CDR3 totals 15 residues. Germline CDR1 reads SGHVS; CDR2 reads FQNEAQ. V lost 5 bases and J 4 bases, leaving 15 bases between the germline ends. CDR3 nucleotides: TGTGCCAGCAGCGTGACCGGGACACCAAATCAGCCCCAGCATTTT. Translation gives CASSVTGTPNQPQHF. The full variable domain, rest sourced from reference TRBV7-8 and TRBJ1-5, is GAGVSQSPRYKVAKRGQDVALRCDPISGHVSLFWYQQALGQGPEFLTYFQNEAQLDKSGLPSDRFFAERPEGSVSTLKIQRTQQEDSAVYLCASSVTGTPNQPQHFGDGTRLSIL.

In this sample, this clone turned up many times. The rearrangement joins TRBV7-9 to TRBJ1-1, with no clear D. V lost 9 bases and J 4 bases, leaving 18 bases between the germline ends. The length of the CDR3 is 14 residues. Germline values: CDR1 SEHNR, CDR2 FQNEAQ (reference sequence). The CDR3 loop reads CASQMDDLGTEAFF. CDR3 DNA sequence: TGTGCCAGTCAAATGGACGATCTGGGCACTGAAGCTTTCTTT.

This clone was found a few times. The J gene is TRBJ1-2, the V gene TRBV20-1; D not resolved. This CDR3 contains 13 residues. Looked up from germline, CDR1 is DFQATT and CDR2 is SNEGSKA (reference sequence). V was cut by 0 bases and J by 3 bases, with 8 bases left in between. The CDR3 DNA reads TGCAGTGCTAGAGATTCCCGCTACTATGGCTACACCTTC. It yields the protein CSARDSRYYGYTF.

The V and J genes are TRBV28 and TRBJ2-7, with D possibly matching TRBD2 (5 bases). CDR3 size: 15 residues. Germline CDR1 is MDHEN and CDR2 is SYDVKM. V dropped 6 bases and J dropped 0 bases, with 15 bases sitting between them. The CDR3 loop is CASSLSGAASYEQYF. In nucleotides, the CDR3 is TGTGCCAGCAGCCTCAGCGGTGCGGCCTCCTACGAGCAGTACTTC. Full variable domain (remainder filled in from reference TRBV28 and TRBJ2-7): DVKVTQSSRYLVKRTGEKVFLECVQDMDHENMFWYRQDPGLGLRLIYFSYDVKMKEKGDIPEGYSVSREKKERFSLILESASTNQTSMYLCASSLSGAASYEQYFGPGTRLTVT.